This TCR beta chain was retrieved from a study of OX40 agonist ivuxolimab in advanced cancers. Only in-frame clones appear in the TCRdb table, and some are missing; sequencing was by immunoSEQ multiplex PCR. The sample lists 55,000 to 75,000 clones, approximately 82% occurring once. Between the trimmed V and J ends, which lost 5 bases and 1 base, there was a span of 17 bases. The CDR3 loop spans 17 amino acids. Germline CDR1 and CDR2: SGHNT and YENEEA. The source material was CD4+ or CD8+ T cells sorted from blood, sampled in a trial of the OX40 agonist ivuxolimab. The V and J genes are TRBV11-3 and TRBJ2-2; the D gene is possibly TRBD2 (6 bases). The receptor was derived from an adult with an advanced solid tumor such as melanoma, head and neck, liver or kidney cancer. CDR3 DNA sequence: TGTGCCAGCAGCCAACCGTCGAGTAGCGGGAACACCGGGGAGCTGTTTTTT. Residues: CASSQPSSSGNTGELFF.